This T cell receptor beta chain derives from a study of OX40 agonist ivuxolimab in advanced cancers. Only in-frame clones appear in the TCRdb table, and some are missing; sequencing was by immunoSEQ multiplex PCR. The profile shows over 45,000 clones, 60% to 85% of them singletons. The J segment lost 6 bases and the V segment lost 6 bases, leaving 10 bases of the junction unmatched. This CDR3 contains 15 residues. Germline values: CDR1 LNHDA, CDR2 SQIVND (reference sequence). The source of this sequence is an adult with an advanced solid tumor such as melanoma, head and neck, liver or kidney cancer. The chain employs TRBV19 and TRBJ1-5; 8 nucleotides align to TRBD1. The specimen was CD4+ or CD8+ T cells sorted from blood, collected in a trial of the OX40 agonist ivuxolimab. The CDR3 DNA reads TGTGCCAGTAGCAACGACAGGGGCGGATTTCAGCCCCAGCATTTT. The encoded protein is CASSNDRGGFQPQHF.